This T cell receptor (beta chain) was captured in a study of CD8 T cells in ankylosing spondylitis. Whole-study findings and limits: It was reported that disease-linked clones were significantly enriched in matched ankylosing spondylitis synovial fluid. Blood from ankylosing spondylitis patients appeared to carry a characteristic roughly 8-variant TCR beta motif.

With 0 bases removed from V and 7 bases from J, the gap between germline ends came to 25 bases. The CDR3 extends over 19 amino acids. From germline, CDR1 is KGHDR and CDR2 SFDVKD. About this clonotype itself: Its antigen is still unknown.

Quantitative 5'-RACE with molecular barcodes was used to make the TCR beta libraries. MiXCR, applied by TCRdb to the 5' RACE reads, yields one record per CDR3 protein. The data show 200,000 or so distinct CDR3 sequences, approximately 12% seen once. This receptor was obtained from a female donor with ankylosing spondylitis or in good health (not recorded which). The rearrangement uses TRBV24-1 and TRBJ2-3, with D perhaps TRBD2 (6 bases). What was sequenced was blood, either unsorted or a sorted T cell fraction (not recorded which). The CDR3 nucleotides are TGTGCCACCAGTGATTTGCCGTCGCGGGCGGGGTTTAGTGCCTATACGCAGTATTTT. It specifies CATSDLPSRAGFSAYTQYF.